This is a list of T cell receptor beta chains from one sample in a study of PD-L1 blockade in urothelial cancer. Profiled with immunoSEQ multiplex PCR; TCRdb holds only in-frame clones, not every one. The sample shows fewer than 100,000 clones, about 82% of them seen only once. The input for sequencing was PBMCs, taken around atezolizumab (anti-PD-L1) treatment. The source of these receptors is a middle-aged man with urothelial cancer. CDR3s include the opening cysteine and the closing phenylalanine or tryptophan. A D gene is named only where the DNA matches it firmly. Expanded clones are given a class, and other clones once, few, many or no size at all.

j_gene | v_gene | d_gene | abundance | CDR3aa | CDR3nt
TRBJ1-4 | TRBV4-2 | - | - | CASSQRGNEKLFF | TGTGCCAGCAGCCAACGGGGGAATGAAAAACTGTTTTTT
TRBJ2-7 | TRBV5-4 | TRBD2 | - | CASSLAPSGRGSSYEQYF | TGTGCCAGCAGCTTGGCCCCCAGCGGGAGGGGAAGCTCCTACGAGCAGTACTTC
TRBJ1-5 | TRBV6-5 | - | - | CASSYPQGPQHF | TGTGCCAGCAGTTACCCCCAGGGGCCCCAGCATTTT
TRBJ2-1 | TRBV5-8 | TRBD2 | - | CASRQSITAGGLRSEQFF | TGTGCCAGCAGACAATCTATTACCGCGGGAGGGCTCCGAAGTGAGCAGTTCTTC
TRBJ1-1 | TRBV30 | TRBD1 | once | CAWGTGKATEAFF | TGTGCCTGGGGGACAGGGAAGGCCACTGAAGCTTTCTTT
TRBJ1-2 | TRBV7-9 | - | - | CASSPPEGNYGYTF | TGTGCCAGCAGCCCCCCGGAGGGGAACTATGGCTACACCTTC
TRBJ1-2 | TRBV18 | - | - | CASSPGLHYGYTF | TGTGCCAGCTCGCCTGGACTGCACTATGGCTACACCTTC
TRBJ2-7 | TRBV5-6 | TRBD1 | - | CASSLDGTAKYYEQYF | TGTGCCAGCAGCTTGGACGGGACAGCAAAATACTACGAGCAGTACTTC
TRBJ2-7 | TRBV5-1 | TRBD1 | - | CASSLLGQGGEQYF | TGCGCCAGCAGCTTACTCGGACAGGGGGGCGAGCAGTACTTC
TRBJ1-2 | TRBV11-2 | - | - | CASSSLRNRDYGYTF | TGTGCCAGCAGCTCCCTTCGCAACAGGGACTATGGCTACACCTTC
TRBJ2-5 | TRBV30 | - | few | CAWRVGRGATQYF | TGTGCCTGGAGGGTGGGAAGGGGCGCGACCCAGTACTTC
TRBJ2-5 | TRBV28 | - | - | CASSLFGAQETQYF | TGTGCCAGCAGTTTATTTGGGGCGCAAGAGACCCAGTACTTC
TRBJ2-7 | TRBV27 | TRBD2 | - | CASSPQTSAEQYF | TGTGCCAGCAGTCCCCAGACTAGCGCCGAGCAGTACTTC
TRBJ1-5 | TRBV21-1 | - | - | CARPVVIRFWPQHF | TGTGCCAGGCCGGTGGTAATCAGGTTTTGGCCCCAGCATTTT
TRBJ2-7 | TRBV4-2 | - | once | CASSQDWGEYEQYF | TGTGCCAGCAGCCAAGACTGGGGGGAATACGAGCAGTACTTC
TRBJ2-7 | TRBV7-9 | TRBD1 | - | CASSLQGTGEQYF | TGTGCCAGCAGTCTACAGGGGACGGGTGAGCAGTACTTC
TRBJ2-7 | TRBV4-3 | TRBD1 | - | CASSQESVQGAAYEQYF | TGCGCCAGCAGCCAAGAAAGCGTTCAGGGGGCGGCATACGAGCAGTACTTC
TRBJ2-3 | TRBV7-9 | TRBD2 | - | CASSRTSGSVTDTQYF | TGTGCCAGCAGCCGGACTAGCGGGAGTGTTACAGATACGCAGTATTTT
TRBJ1-2 | TRBV29-1 | - | - | CSVGHGGEGYTF | TGCAGCGTTGGGCACGGTGGGGAGGGCTACACCTTC
TRBJ1-2 | TRBV29-1 | TRBD1 | - | CSVLAGTELNYGYTF | TGCAGCGTTCTCGCGGGGACAGAGCTTAACTATGGCTACACCTTC
TRBJ1-4 | TRBV7-8 | - | - | CASSLSGAGRHEKLFF | TGTGCCAGCAGCTTAAGTGGGGCGGGGAGACATGAAAAACTGTTTTTT
TRBJ2-3 | TRBV7-6 | TRBD2 | many | CASSQGTSGPGATDTQYF | TGTGCCAGCAGCCAGGGGACTAGCGGGCCGGGGGCCACAGATACGCAGTATTTT
TRBJ1-2 | TRBV30 | - | once | CAWRHSNYGYTF | TGTGCCTGGAGGCACAGCAACTATGGCTACACCTTC
TRBJ2-2 | TRBV10-3 | - | - | CAISETGTGELFF | TGTGCCATCAGTGAGACAGGGACCGGGGAGCTGTTTTTT
TRBJ1-1 | TRBV15 | - | - | CATSDPRESGGNTEAFF | TGTGCCACCAGCGATCCCCGGGAGTCAGGCGGGAACACTGAAGCTTTCTTT
TRBJ2-7 | TRBV5-1 | TRBD2 | - | CASSLGLAGEYEQYF | TGCGCCAGCAGCCTCGGACTAGCGGGAGAGTACGAGCAGTACTTC
TRBJ1-1 | TRBV7-3 | TRBD1 | - | CASSLGSPGQGGGTEAFF | TGTGCCAGCAGCTTGGGATCCCCGGGGCAGGGGGGAGGTACTGAAGCTTTCTTT
TRBJ2-5 | TRBV7-9 | - | - | CASIQGGWETQYF | TGTGCCAGCATCCAGGGGGGTTGGGAGACCCAGTACTTC
TRBJ1-1 | TRBV4-3 | - | - | CASSQDGANTEAFF | TGCGCCAGCAGCCAAGATGGGGCGAACACTGAAGCTTTCTTT
TRBJ2-3 | TRBV7-2 | TRBD1 | few | CASIRDRGGTDTQYF | TGTGCCAGCATACGGGACAGGGGAGGCACAGATACGCAGTATTTT
TRBJ2-2 | TRBV5-1 | - | once | CASSSNAGTNTGELFF | TGCGCCAGCAGCTCCAATGCAGGGACGAACACCGGGGAGCTGTTTTTT
TRBJ1-1 | TRBV2 | - | - | CASSVDRWNTEAFF | TGTGCCAGCAGTGTAGACAGGTGGAACACTGAAGCTTTCTTT
TRBJ2-1 | TRBV4-1 | - | - | CASSQVSRGRLSYNEQFF | TGCGCCAGCAGCCAAGTTTCGCGTGGGCGCCTCTCCTACAATGAGCAGTTCTTC
TRBJ1-1 | TRBV10-3 | TRBD1 | - | CASSTGGQMNTEAFF | TGTGCCTCAAGCACCGGGGGACAGATGAACACTGAAGCTTTCTTT
TRBJ2-5 | TRBV11-2 | TRBD1 | once | CASLGQGASGVRETQYF | TGTGCCAGCCTGGGACAGGGGGCGTCGGGAGTAAGGGAGACCCAGTACTTC
TRBJ1-1 | TRBV5-6 | TRBD1 | - | CASSVRDRANTEAFF | TGTGCCAGCAGCGTCCGGGACAGAGCGAACACTGAAGCTTTCTTT
TRBJ2-1 | TRBV7-2 | TRBD2 | - | CASSFRGPASGRRDEQFF | TGTGCCAGCAGCTTTAGGGGCCCTGCTAGCGGGAGACGCGATGAGCAGTTCTTC
TRBJ2-3 | TRBV7-9 | - | few | CASSLWLGGNRGADTQYF | TGTGCCAGCAGCTTATGGTTAGGGGGAAACCGAGGCGCAGATACGCAGTATTTT
TRBJ1-1 | TRBV13 | - | - | CASSLDTGSTEAFF | TGTGCCAGCAGCTTAGATACCGGGAGCACTGAAGCTTTCTTT
TRBJ1-2 | TRBV5-1 | - | - | CASSLAGISGGYTF | TGCGCCAGCAGCTTGGCCGGGATTTCGGGCGGCTACACCTTC
TRBJ1-1 | TRBV7-3 | - | - | CASSLTGSRTEAFF | TGTGCCAGCAGCCTAACAGGGAGCCGTACTGAAGCTTTCTTT
TRBJ2-3 | TRBV9 | - | - | CASSVSMGLSTDTQYF | TGTGCCAGCAGCGTAAGCATGGGACTCTCCACAGATACGCAGTATTTT
TRBJ2-1 | TRBV5-1 | TRBD2 | - | CASAPNSGTYNEQFF | TGCGCCAGCGCCCCGAATAGCGGGACATACAATGAGCAGTTCTTC
TRBJ1-4 | TRBV14 | TRBD1 | - | CASGQGLSEKLFF | TGTGCCAGCGGACAGGGTTTGAGTGAAAAACTGTTTTTT
TRBJ1-2 | TRBV6-5 | - | - | CASGGGGLYGYTF | TGTGCCAGCGGAGGGGGGGGTCTCTATGGCTACACCTTC
TRBJ2-1 | TRBV10-3 | TRBD2 | - | CAISGLAGETDPRSYNEQFF | TGTGCCATCAGTGGACTAGCGGGAGAAACAGATCCACGCTCCTACAATGAGCAGTTCTTC
TRBJ2-3 | TRBV11-1 | TRBD1 | - | CASSTRTGGADTQYF | TGTGCCAGCAGCACCCGGACAGGGGGCGCAGATACGCAGTATTTT
TRBJ2-2 | TRBV27 | - | - | CASSLPGAGGELFF | TGTGCCAGCAGTTTGCCAGGTGCTGGAGGGGAGCTGTTTTTT
TRBJ2-1 | TRBV7-9 | TRBD2 | - | CASSIDSGLDSYNEQFF | TGTGCCAGCAGCATTGATAGCGGGCTGGACTCCTACAATGAGCAGTTCTTC
TRBJ2-7 | TRBV28 | - | - | CAITGSRTSKLGQYF | TGTGCCATCACCGGATCGAGGACATCAAAGCTAGGGCAGTACTTC
TRBJ2-1 | TRBV9 | TRBD2 | - | CASSTRLAAYNEQFF | TGTGCCAGCAGCACCCGACTAGCCGCCTACAATGAGCAGTTCTTC
TRBJ2-7 | TRBV28 | TRBD2 | - | CASSFGRAGGLLAGSYEQYF | TGTGCCAGCAGTTTTGGTCGGGCGGGAGGACTCTTAGCAGGCTCCTACGAGCAGTACTTC
TRBJ1-5 | TRBV9 | - | - | CASSVGAGNQPQHF | TGTGCCAGCAGCGTAGGGGCAGGCAATCAGCCCCAGCATTTT
TRBJ2-3 | TRBV4-3 | - | - | CASSQETESDTQYF | TGCGCCAGCAGCCAGGAAACGGAGTCAGATACGCAGTATTTT
TRBJ2-7 | TRBV4-2 | TRBD1 | - | CASSEGTGSYEQYF | TGTGCCAGCAGCGAAGGGACAGGCTCCTACGAGCAGTACTTC